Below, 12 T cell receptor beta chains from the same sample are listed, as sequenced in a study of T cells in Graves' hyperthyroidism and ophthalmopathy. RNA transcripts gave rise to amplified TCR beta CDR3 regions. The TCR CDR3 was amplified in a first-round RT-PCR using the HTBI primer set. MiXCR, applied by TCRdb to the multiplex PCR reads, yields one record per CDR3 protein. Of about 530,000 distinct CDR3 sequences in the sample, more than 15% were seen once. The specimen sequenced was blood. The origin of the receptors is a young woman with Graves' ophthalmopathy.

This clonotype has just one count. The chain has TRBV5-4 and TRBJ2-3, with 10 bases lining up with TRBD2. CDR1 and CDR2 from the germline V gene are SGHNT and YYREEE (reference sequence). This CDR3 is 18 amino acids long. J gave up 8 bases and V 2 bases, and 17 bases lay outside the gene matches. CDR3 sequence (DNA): TGTGCCAGCAGCTTACATCCGGGACTAGCGAGAACTCGAGCTACGCAGTATTTT. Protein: CASSLHPGLARTRATQYF. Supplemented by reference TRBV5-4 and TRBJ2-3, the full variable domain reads ETGVTQSPTHLIKTRGQQVTLRCSSQSGHNTVSWYQQALGQGPQFIFQYYREEENGRGNFPPRFSGLQFPNYSSELNVNALELDDSALYLCASSLHPGLARTRATQYFGPGTRLTVL.

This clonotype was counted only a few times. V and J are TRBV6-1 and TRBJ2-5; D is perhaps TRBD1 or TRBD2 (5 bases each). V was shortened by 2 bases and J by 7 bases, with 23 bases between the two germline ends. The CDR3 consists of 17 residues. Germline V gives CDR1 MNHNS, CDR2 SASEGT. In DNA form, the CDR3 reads TGTGCCAGCAGTGAATTTGAGTCAGGGACCTTCGAGGTGACCCAGTACTTC. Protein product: CASSEFESGTFEVTQYF.

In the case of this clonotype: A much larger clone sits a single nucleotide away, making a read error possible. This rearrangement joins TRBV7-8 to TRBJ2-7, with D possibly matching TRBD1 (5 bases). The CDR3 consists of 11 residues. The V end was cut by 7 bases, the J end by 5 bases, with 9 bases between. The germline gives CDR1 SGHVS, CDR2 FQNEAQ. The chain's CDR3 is CASKAGNEQYF. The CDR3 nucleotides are TGTGCCAGCAAGGCAGGGAACGAGCAGTACTTC.

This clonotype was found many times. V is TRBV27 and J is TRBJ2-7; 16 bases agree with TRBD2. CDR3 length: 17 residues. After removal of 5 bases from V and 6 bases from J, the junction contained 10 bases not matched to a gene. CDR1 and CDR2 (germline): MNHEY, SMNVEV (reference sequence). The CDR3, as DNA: TGTGCCAGCAGTCTACCCCACGGGACTAGCGGGAGGGGCGAGCAGTACTTC. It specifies CASSLPHGTSGRGEQYF.

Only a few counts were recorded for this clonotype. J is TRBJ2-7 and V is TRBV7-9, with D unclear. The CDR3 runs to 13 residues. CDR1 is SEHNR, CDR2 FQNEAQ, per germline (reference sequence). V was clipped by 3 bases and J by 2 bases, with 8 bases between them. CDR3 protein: CASSFSAPYEQYF. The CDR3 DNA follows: TGTGCCAGCAGCTTTTCGGCACCCTACGAGCAGTACTTC.

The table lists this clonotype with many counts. CDR3 coding DNA: TGTGCCAGCAGCCTCGACAGGGGAGGGTCCTACAATGAGCAGTTCTTC. Protein sequence: CASSLDRGGSYNEQFF. V usage is TRBV12-3 or TRBV12-4 and J usage is TRBJ2-1; TRBD1 might be the D (8 bases). V was pared by 6 bases and J by 1 base, with 16 bases between. The CDR3 covers 16 residues.

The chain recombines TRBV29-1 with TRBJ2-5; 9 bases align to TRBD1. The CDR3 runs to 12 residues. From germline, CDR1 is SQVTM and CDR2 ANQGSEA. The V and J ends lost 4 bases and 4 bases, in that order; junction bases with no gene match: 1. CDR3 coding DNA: TGCAGCGTTGGGGGACAGGGAGAGACCCAGTACTTC. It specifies CSVGGQGETQYF.

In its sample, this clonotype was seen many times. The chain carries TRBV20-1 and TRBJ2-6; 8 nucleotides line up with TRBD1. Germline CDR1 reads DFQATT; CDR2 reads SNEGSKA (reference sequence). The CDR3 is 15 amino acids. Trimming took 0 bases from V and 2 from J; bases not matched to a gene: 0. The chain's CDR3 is CSARETGAGANVLTF. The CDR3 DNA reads TGCAGTGCTAGAGAGACAGGGGCTGGGGCCAACGTCCTGACTTTC.

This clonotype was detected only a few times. The CDR3 region is CASTSGDPYGYTF. CDR3 coding DNA: TGTGCCAGCACCTCTGGGGACCCCTATGGCTACACCTTC. This sequence joins TRBV28 and TRBJ1-2, with D perhaps TRBD1 (5 bases). Deletions cut 7 bases from V and 4 bases from J, with 13 bases between. The CDR3 contains 13 residues. CDR1 MDHEN and CDR2 SYDVKM come from the germline V gene.

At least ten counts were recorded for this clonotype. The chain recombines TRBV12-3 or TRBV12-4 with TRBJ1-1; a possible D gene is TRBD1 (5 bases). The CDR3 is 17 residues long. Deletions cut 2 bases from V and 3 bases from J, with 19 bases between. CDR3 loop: CASSLFSAGRGDTEAFF. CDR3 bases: TGTGCCAGCAGTTTATTCTCCGCAGGGCGAGGGGACACTGAAGCTTTCTTT.

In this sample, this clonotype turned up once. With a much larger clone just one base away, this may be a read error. CDR3 in DNA: TGTGCCAGCAGCCAAACACAGGCACCAGCGCAGTATTTT. It encodes CASSQTQAPAQYF. The chain is built from TRBV6-1 and TRBJ2-3, with D tentatively TRBD1 (5 bases). CDR3 size: 13 residues. Trimming removed 6 bases from V and 10 bases from J, with 17 bases in between. Per germline, CDR1 MNHNS and CDR2 SASEGT.

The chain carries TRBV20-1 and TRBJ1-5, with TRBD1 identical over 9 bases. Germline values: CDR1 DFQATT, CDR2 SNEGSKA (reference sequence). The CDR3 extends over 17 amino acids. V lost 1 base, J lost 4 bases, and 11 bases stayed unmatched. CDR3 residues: CSARARTGEFPNQPQHF. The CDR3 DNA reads TGCAGTGCTAGAGCAAGGACAGGGGAGTTTCCAAATCAGCCCCAGCATTTT.